Shown below are 14 T cell receptor beta chains from a single sample sequenced in a study of chemoradiotherapy in HPV16-positive cancers. The table came from immunoSEQ multiplex PCR; TCRdb's copy has only in-frame clones and leaves some out. This table has about 14,000 clones, roughly 79% appearing once. The biological material was taken from a patient who underwent chemoradiotherapy. The receptors here all came from a human donor with HPV-associated anogenital cancer.

The CDR3 coding sequence is TGTGCCAGCAGCGGGTCCGGGCCCCTTAGGTACTTC. Translated: CASSGSGPLRYF. This chain links TRBV7-2 with TRBJ2-7; no reliable D call. Germline loops: CDR1 SGHTA, CDR2 FQGNSA. Trimming cost V 5 bases and J 12 bases, with 17 bases left between them. This CDR3 is built from 12 residues.

The V gene is TRBV30, the J gene TRBJ1-6, with 7 bases lining up with TRBD1. The CDR3 covers 15 residues. V lost 2 bases to trimming and J lost 6 bases; unmatched junction nucleotides: 7. The germline gives CDR1 GTSNPN, CDR2 SVGIG (reference sequence). CDR3 nucleotide sequence: TGTGCCTGGAGTCTCCCGGGACAGTTTAATTCACCCCTCCACTTT. It codes for CAWSLPGQFNSPLHF.

The rearrangement links TRBV19 to TRBJ1-2; TRBD1 matches 10 bases. The V segment lost 5 bases and the J segment 7 bases; nucleotides outside the gene matches: 7. The CDR3 contains 14 residues. Per germline, CDR1 LNHDA and CDR2 SQIVND (reference sequence). CDR3 nucleotides: TGTGCCAGTAGTCACCCGGGACAGGGGTCTGGCTACACCTTC. Its protein product is CASSHPGQGSGYTF.

J is TRBJ2-3 and V is TRBV7-2, with a tentative D call TRBD2 (6 bases). This CDR3 has 15 amino acids. Germline V gives CDR1 SGHTA, CDR2 FQGNSA. The germline V and J ends were trimmed by 5 bases and 0 bases, with 12 bases remaining between them. CDR3 sequence (DNA): TGTGCCAGCAGCCAAGGAGGGCTGAGCACAGATACGCAGTATTTT. It codes for CASSQGGLSTDTQYF.

V gene TRBV2 combines with J gene TRBJ2-3; 10 bases agree with TRBD1. Germline V CDR1 and CDR2: SNHLY, FYNNEI. This CDR3 comprises 17 residues. V gave up 4 bases and J gave up 5 bases; unmatched junction bases: 12. Here the CDR3 reads CASSGGQGRPRGDTQYF. As DNA, the CDR3 is TGTGCCAGCAGTGGGGGACAGGGGAGACCTCGGGGAGATACGCAGTATTTT.

Concerning this clone: This specimen includes other DNA sequences encoding the same CDR3. The chain recombines TRBV6-1 with TRBJ1-5, with a weak D call TRBD1 (6 bases). The germline gives CDR1 MNHNS, CDR2 SASEGT. The CDR3 is made up of 14 amino acids. V was shortened by 2 bases and J by 5 bases, with 10 bases between the two germline ends. CDR3 sequence: CASSESRGDQPQHF. The CDR3 DNA is TGTGCCAGCAGTGAAAGCAGGGGAGATCAGCCCCAGCATTTT.

This clone was counted a single time. The CDR3 nucleotides read TGCGCCAGCAGCTTGGGGGTAGAGATCTACGAGCAGTACTTC. Protein: CASSLGVEIYEQYF. This sequence joins TRBV5-1 and TRBJ2-7; no clear D gene. The germline V gene has CDR1 SGHRS and CDR2 YFSETQ. This CDR3 has 14 amino acids. V was cut by 0 bases and J by 3 bases, with 10 bases left in between.

The chain recombines TRBV28 with TRBJ2-7, with a tentative D call TRBD1 (6 bases). Trimming removed 8 bases from V and 2 bases from J, with 13 bases in between. CDR1 is MDHEN, CDR2 SYDVKM, per germline. The CDR3 sequence is 13 residues long. CDR3 in amino acids: CASGNRAPYEQYF. The CDR3 DNA sequence: TGTGCCAGCGGAAACAGGGCCCCCTACGAGCAGTACTTC.

The CDR3 here is CASSLRQVPYNEQFF. For the CDR3, the DNA is TGCGCCAGCAGCTTGCGGCAGGTACCCTACAATGAGCAGTTCTTC. The chain has TRBV5-1 and TRBJ2-1; D remains unclear. Trimming took 1 base from V and 2 from J, leaving 10 bases between them. The germline gives CDR1 SGHRS, CDR2 YFSETQ. The CDR3 runs 15 residues.

This clone has only a few counts. V gene TRBV27 combines with J gene TRBJ1-1; D not certain. Trimming removed 0 bases at V and 0 bases at J, with 5 bases between. In germline, CDR1 is MNHEY, CDR2 SMNVEV (reference sequence). CDR3 length equals 14 residues. The CDR3 DNA sequence: TGTGCCAGCAGTTTATCAAGAGTGAACACTGAAGCTTTCTTT. As protein: CASSLSRVNTEAFF.

The chain employs TRBV6-6 and TRBJ1-2; TRBD1 matches 7 bases. The CDR3 loop spans 13 amino acids. The V segment lost 5 bases and the J segment 7 bases; nucleotides outside the gene matches: 7. From germline, CDR1 is MNHNY and CDR2 SVGAGI (reference sequence). This chain's CDR3 is CASSPSRTGGYTF. For the CDR3, the DNA is TGTGCCAGCAGTCCAAGCAGGACAGGTGGCTACACCTTC.

The chain is built from TRBV9 and TRBJ2-5; 9 positions match TRBD1. The V segment lost 4 bases and the J segment 6 bases; nucleotides outside the gene matches: 10. The CDR3 loop spans 15 amino acids. Germline CDR1 and CDR2: SGDLS and YYNGEE. The CDR3 sequence is CASSTNPGQGKTQYF. Here the CDR3 DNA reads TGTGCCAGCAGCACAAACCCGGGACAGGGAAAGACCCAGTACTTC.

V usage is TRBV2 and J usage is TRBJ2-5, with a weak D call TRBD2 (6 bases). CDR1 SNHLY and CDR2 FYNNEI come from the germline V gene. V gave up 6 bases and J gave up 1 base, with 9 bases separating them. CDR3 size: 13 residues. CDR3 residues: CASRGTGQETQYF. The CDR3 bases are TGTGCCAGCAGGGGGACTGGCCAAGAGACCCAGTACTTC. The variable domain in full, completed from reference TRBV2 and TRBJ2-5, reads EPEVTQTPSHQVTQMGQEVILRCVPISNHLYFYWYRQILGQKVEFLVSFYNNEISEKSEIFDDQFSVERPDGSNFTLKIRSTKLEDSAMYFCASRGTGQETQYFGPGTRLLVL.

The chain uses TRBV27 and TRBJ2-6, with D unclear. The CDR3 extends over 16 amino acids. The germline V and J ends were trimmed by 4 bases and 0 bases, with 10 bases remaining between them. Germline loops: CDR1 MNHEY, CDR2 SMNVEV (reference sequence). The CDR3 coding sequence is TGTGCCAGCAGTTCCGACCCGGGCTCTGGGGCCAACGTCCTGACTTTC. This gives the protein CASSSDPGSGANVLTF.